This T cell receptor beta chain was obtained from a study of a mutant IDH1 vaccine in newly diagnosed glioma. In the study overall: Antecedent treatment encompassed radiotherapy, temozolomide, or their combination; the majority received both.

CDR3 length: 15 amino acids. Between the trimmed V and J ends, which lost 0 bases and 2 bases, there was a span of 11 bases. The germline CDR1 and CDR2 sequences are SGHRS and YFSETQ. The study's findings and limits: Of all patients, 85% to 95% showed vaccine-induced immune responses. The authors found pseudoprogression apparently unrelated to changes in top peripheral T cell clonotypes.

Sequenced by immunoSEQ multiplex PCR; TCRdb stores in-frame clones only, minus some. The sample includes about 66,000 clones, approximately 84% of them seen just once. The time point denotes: week 11, during vaccination. A 20-mer mutant IDH1 peptide at 300 ug was injected subcutaneously with topical imiquimod. Donors had new WHO grade 3 or 4 IDH1-mutant, ATRX-lost astrocytomas. A single count supports this clone. The target antigen is unknown. The sequencing here drew on PBMCs, taken from a glioma patient whose treatment included an IDH1 peptide vaccine. This clonotype was obtained from a woman in her forties or fifties with glioma. This rearrangement joins TRBV5-1 to TRBJ2-5; no clear D gene. In DNA form, the CDR3 reads TGCGCCAGCAGCTTGGGTGGCACCGTTCAAGAGACCCAGTACTTC. Its translation: CASSLGGTVQETQYF.